This T cell receptor beta chain was recorded in a study of cytomegalovirus exposure and HLA in healthy donors. Study as a whole: Earlier results showed 90 million to 120 million unique TCR beta sequences derived from about 179 million T cells.

The CDR3 is 13 residues long. V was clipped by 6 bases and J by 4 bases; unmatched bases: 1. Germline-derived CDR1 and CDR2 are LNHDA and SQIVND (reference sequence). PCR employed 60 Vbeta and 13 Jbeta primers. Profiling relied on immunoSEQ multiplex PCR, and the TCRdb table lists in-frame clones only, not all of them. The table lists about 94,000 clones, about four fifths of them singletons. In its sample, this clone was seen a few times. Input material: PBMCs. The V gene is TRBV19, the J gene TRBJ1-5; 9 positions agree with TRBD1. The sequence came from a human donor in good health. The CDR3 is CASRGTGNQPQHF. The CDR3 bases are TGTGCCAGTAGGGGGACAGGGAATCAGCCCCAGCATTTT. Combining the CDR3 with reference TRBV19 and TRBJ1-5 gives the whole variable domain DGGITQSPKYLFRKEGQNVTLSCEQNLNHDAMYWYRQDPGQGLRLIYYSQIVNDFQKGDIAEGYSVSREKKESFPLTVTSAQKNPTAFYLCASRGTGNQPQHFGDGTRLSIL.